The 30 T cell receptor beta chains given below trace back to one sample, sequenced in a study of blood T cell repertoires in COVID-19. Some clones are missing from TCRdb's copy, which holds only in-frame ones; the method was immunoSEQ multiplex PCR. The table records a few hundred thousand clones, 75% to 90% of them present only once. Sequenced: PBMCs or T cells enriched from blood (not recorded which). The receptors come from a woman under 30 in a cohort exposed to, infected with or recovered from COVID-19 (not recorded which).

This chain links TRBV7-3 with TRBJ2-1, with a weak D call TRBD2 (5 bases). The CDR3 totals 15 residues. Germline assignment: CDR1 SGHTA and CDR2 FQGTGA. With 5 bases removed from V and 2 bases from J, the gap between germline ends came to 13 bases. CDR3 DNA: TGTGCCAGCAGCCGAGCGGCCGCCACCTACAATGAGCAGTTCTTC. Its protein is CASSRAAATYNEQFF. Together with reference TRBV7-3 and TRBJ2-1, the CDR3 gives the full variable domain: GAGVSQTPSNKVTEKGKYVELRCDPISGHTALYWYRQSLGQGPEFLIYFQGTGAADDSGLPNDRFFAVRPEGSVSTLKIQRTERGDSAVYLCASSRAAATYNEQFFGPGTRLTVL.

The chain joins TRBV19 to TRBJ1-5; unclear D gene. The germline V gene has CDR1 LNHDA and CDR2 SQIVND (reference sequence). The CDR3 contains 13 residues. Trimming cost V 8 bases and J 1 base, with 9 bases left between them. This CDR3 reads CASVASSNQPQHF. The DNA for the CDR3 is TGTGCCAGTGTAGCTTCAAGCAATCAGCCCCAGCATTTT.

The chain has TRBV10-1 and TRBJ1-1; D is uncertain. Germline loops: CDR1 WNHNN, CDR2 SYGVQD (reference sequence). Trimming took 4 bases from V and 4 from J, leaving 4 bases between them. This CDR3 is 11 amino acids long. CDR3 protein: CASSASTEAFF. CDR3 nucleotides: TGCGCCAGCAGTGCCAGCACTGAAGCTTTCTTT.

V usage is TRBV2 and J usage is TRBJ1-5; 8 positions match TRBD1. CDR3 length: 15 residues. Looked up from germline, CDR1 is SNHLY and CDR2 is FYNNEI. V gave up 7 bases and J gave up 4 bases; unmatched junction bases: 9. The DNA for the CDR3 is TGTGCCAGCATTTTCGACAGGGGAGGTAATCAGCCCCAGCATTTT. This sequence encodes CASIFDRGGNQPQHF.

The count of this clone is one. V usage is TRBV5-5 and J usage is TRBJ1-3; weak D call: TRBD1 (5 bases). Germline CDR1 and CDR2: SGHKS and YYEKEE (reference sequence). The CDR3 covers 16 residues. V was cut by 0 bases and J by 0 bases, with 10 bases left in between. The CDR3 nucleotides are TGTGCCAGCAGCTTGGCTGACAGTCACTCTGGAAACACCATATATTTT. Encoded protein: CASSLADSHSGNTIYF.

This chain joins TRBV2 and TRBJ2-2; 11 bases are a match to TRBD2. Germline CDR1 and CDR2: SNHLY and FYNNEI. The length of the CDR3 is 17 residues. After removal of 3 bases from V and 2 bases from J, the junction contained 5 bases not matched to a gene. The CDR3: CASSETSGTVNTGELFF. The CDR3 nucleotides read TGTGCCAGCAGTGAGACTAGCGGGACCGTTAACACCGGGGAGCTGTTTTTT.

The V and J genes are TRBV14 and TRBJ1-6; 7 nucleotides match TRBD1. This CDR3 is 15 amino acids long. V shed 4 bases, J shed 6 bases, and the junction held 6 bases outside the gene matches. Germline V gene sequence: CDR1 SGHDN, CDR2 FVKESK. CDR3 DNA sequence: TGTGCCAGCAGCCTGCTCACAGGGGTTAATTCACCCCTCCACTTT. This encodes CASSLLTGVNSPLHF.

The rearrangement joins TRBV19 to TRBJ2-1, with D perhaps matching TRBD2 (5 bases). V lost 0 bases and J lost 1, with 13 bases in between. The CDR3 runs to 17 residues. CDR1 and CDR2 (germline): LNHDA, SQIVND (reference sequence). The CDR3 loop is CASSIDGGSASYNEQFF. CDR3 in DNA: TGTGCCAGTAGTATAGATGGTGGTAGCGCGTCCTACAATGAGCAGTTCTTC.

The chain employs TRBV19 and TRBJ2-7, with D uncertain. CDR3 length: 18 amino acids. V was trimmed by 5 bases and J by 2 bases, leaving 25 bases between them. The germline CDR1 and CDR2 sequences are LNHDA and SQIVND (reference sequence). Here the CDR3 reads CASSENGILGRFPYEQYF. In DNA, the CDR3 is TGTGCCAGTAGTGAAAACGGAATACTGGGCAGATTCCCCTACGAGCAGTACTTC. The full variable domain, in which reference TRBV19 and TRBJ2-7 provide the parts outside the CDR3, is DGGITQSPKYLFRKEGQNVTLSCEQNLNHDAMYWYRQDPGQGLRLIYYSQIVNDFQKGDIAEGYSVSREKKESFPLTVTSAQKNPTAFYLCASSENGILGRFPYEQYFGPGTRLTVT.

The chain carries TRBV2 and TRBJ1-2; D remains unclear. CDR1 and CDR2 from the germline V gene are SNHLY and FYNNEI. The CDR3 spans 15 residues. Trimming removed 4 bases from V and 8 bases from J, with 20 bases in between. The CDR3 reads CASSGTRVPVRGYTF. Here the CDR3 DNA reads TGTGCCAGCAGTGGCACACGGGTACCAGTTCGAGGCTACACCTTC.

V and J are TRBV2 and TRBJ1-2, with D possibly being TRBD1 (6 bases). Germline CDR1 and CDR2: SNHLY and FYNNEI. This CDR3 contains 13 residues. The V and J ends lost 7 bases and 4 bases respectively, with 13 bases between them. The CDR3 region has the DNA TGTGCCAGCACCGGGGACATATCCTATGGCTACACCTTC. Its translation is CASTGDISYGYTF. The whole variable domain, filled in from reference TRBV2 and TRBJ1-2, reads EPEVTQTPSHQVTQMGQEVILRCVPISNHLYFYWYRQILGQKVEFLVSFYNNEISEKSEIFDDQFSVERPDGSNFTLKIRSTKLEDSAMYFCASTGDISYGYTFGSGTRLTVV.

The V and J genes are TRBV5-6 and TRBJ1-2; D unclear. The length of the CDR3 is 15 residues. Germline V CDR1 and CDR2: SGHDT, YYEEEE. V was clipped by 0 bases and J by 4 bases, with 13 bases between them. The CDR3 DNA reads TGTGCCAGCAGCTTGGTTAGCACCCCCGCCTATGGCTACACCTTC. Its protein is CASSLVSTPAYGYTF.

The gene calls are TRBV29-1 and TRBJ1-1; 7 nucleotides match TRBD1. V trimming: 7 bases; J trimming: 7 bases; junction bases outside the gene matches: 6. In germline, CDR1 is SQVTM, CDR2 ANQGSEA. CDR3 length: 11 amino acids. In DNA form, the CDR3 reads TGCAGCGGTGACAGGGCCGGTGAAGCTTTCTTT. It translates to CSGDRAGEAFF.

The V call is TRBV3-1 (or the pseudogene TRBV3-2), the J call TRBJ2-5; a weak D match, TRBD2 (6 bases). This CDR3 has 16 residues. Trimming removed 0 bases at V and 5 bases at J, with 16 bases between. Germline values: CDR1 LGHDT, CDR2 YNNKEL (reference sequence). The CDR3 DNA sequence: TGTGCCAGCAGCCAAGATGGCGCGCGGGGATGGGAGACCCAGTACTTC. Translated: CASSQDGARGWETQYF.

V is TRBV3-1 (or the pseudogene TRBV3-2) and J is TRBJ2-7; TRBD1 aligns across 8 bases. Germline V lookup: CDR1 LGHDT, CDR2 YNNKEL (reference sequence). The CDR3 covers 15 residues. The junction had 6 bases not matched to a gene; V was cut back by 3 bases and J by 2 bases. The CDR3 protein is CASSHGGTGTYEQYF. The CDR3 DNA follows: TGTGCCAGCAGCCACGGCGGGACAGGAACCTACGAGCAGTACTTC.

V is TRBV5-6 and J is TRBJ2-7; perhaps TRBD1 as D (6 bases). Germline CDR1 and CDR2: SGHDT and YYEEEE. V lost 1 base and J lost 3, with 14 bases in between. The CDR3 is 15 amino acids. For the CDR3, the DNA is TGTGCCAGCAGCTTGCCCTACCCGGACAGCTACGAGCAGTACTTC. It translates to CASSLPYPDSYEQYF.

This clone was seen a single time. The V gene is TRBV19, the J gene TRBJ1-2, with D uncertain. The germline V gene has CDR1 LNHDA and CDR2 SQIVND (reference sequence). Trimming removed 9 bases from V and 4 bases from J, with 12 bases in between. The CDR3 sequence is 12 residues long. CDR3 sequence (DNA): TGTGCCAGCTCACAGTCGTCCTATGGCTACACCTTC. Its protein product is CASSQSSYGYTF.

The V and J genes are TRBV28 and TRBJ1-2; the D is unclear. Germline loops: CDR1 MDHEN, CDR2 SYDVKM. This CDR3 is 14 amino acids long. The V end was cut by 4 bases, the J end by 4 bases, with 13 bases between. The CDR3 reads CASSSISSSYGYTF. The DNA for the CDR3 is TGTGCCAGCAGTTCCATCTCGAGTTCCTATGGCTACACCTTC.

The rearrangement joins TRBV18 to TRBJ1-2, with a tentative D call TRBD1 (6 bases). The germline CDR1 and CDR2 sequences are KGHSH and LQKENI. The ends were cut back, 1 base at V and 3 bases at J, with 12 bases in the middle. The CDR3 loop spans 15 amino acids. The CDR3 region has the DNA TGTGCCAGCTCACCACGCACAGGGAATGACTATGGCTACACCTTC. Translation: CASSPRTGNDYGYTF.

The chain uses TRBV29-1 and TRBJ1-1; D is perhaps TRBD1 (5 bases). Germline V gene data show CDR1 as SQVTM and CDR2 as ANQGSEA. V lost 4 bases and J lost 1, with 13 bases in between. The length of the CDR3 is 14 residues. CDR3 sequence: CSVGGGDGNTEAFF. CDR3 bases: TGCAGCGTTGGGGGAGGGGACGGGAACACTGAAGCTTTCTTT.

This clone was seen only once. The chain couples TRBV5-1 to TRBJ1-1; tentative D call: TRBD1 (6 bases). The V gene's germline CDR1 is SGHRS and CDR2 YFSETQ. The V end was cut by 4 bases, the J end by 7 bases, with 14 bases between. The CDR3 covers 13 residues. CDR3 DNA: TGCGCCAGCAGCCAACAGGGAACTGGTGAAGCTTTCTTT. Protein product: CASSQQGTGEAFF.

CDR3 region: CASSRDTGELFF. CDR3 coding DNA: TGTGCCAGCAGCAGGGACACCGGGGAGCTGTTTTTT. V gene TRBV12-3 or TRBV12-4 combines with J gene TRBJ2-2; tentative D call: TRBD1 (5 bases). Trimming left V 6 bases short and J 3 bases short, with 5 bases between. This CDR3 region has 12 residues.

The gene calls are TRBV29-1 and TRBJ1-3, with 7 nucleotides matching TRBD1. The CDR3 is made up of 14 amino acids. Trimming took 3 bases from V and 1 from J; bases not matched to a gene: 3. From germline, CDR1 is SQVTM and CDR2 ANQGSEA. This chain's CDR3 is CSVEKTGSGNTIYF. In nucleotides, the CDR3 is TGCAGCGTTGAGAAGACAGGGTCTGGAAACACCATATATTTT.

This chain links TRBV3-1 (or the pseudogene TRBV3-2) with TRBJ1-5; no definite D call. The length of the CDR3 is 17 residues. Germline CDR1 reads LGHDT; CDR2 reads YNNKEL (reference sequence). Trimming took 2 bases from V and 4 from J, leaving 18 bases between them. For the CDR3, the DNA is TGTGCCAGCAGCCAATCTTATAGCCCGGGGTGGAATCAGCCCCAGCATTTT. The encoded protein is CASSQSYSPGWNQPQHF.

The V call is TRBV7-9, the J call TRBJ1-5; D uncertain. The ends were cut back, 1 base at V and 6 bases at J, with 13 bases in the middle. Looked up from germline, CDR1 is SEHNR and CDR2 is FQNEAQ (reference sequence). This CDR3 is built from 15 residues. CDR3 in DNA: TGTGCCAGCAGCTTAGGGGCCGGGAAGGGTCAGCCCCAGCATTTT. As protein: CASSLGAGKGQPQHF.

V is TRBV12-3 or TRBV12-4 and J is TRBJ1-3; no firm D call. The CDR3 runs 12 residues. Trimming left V 4 bases short and J 7 bases short, with 8 bases between. The CDR3, as DNA: TGTGCCAGCAGTTCGGAGGACAACACCATATATTTT. Encoded protein: CASSSEDNTIYF.

This chain uses TRBV5-4 with TRBJ1-6, with TRBD1 identical over 9 bases. This CDR3 contains 14 residues. Germline V CDR1 and CDR2: SGHNT, YYREEE (reference sequence). The V segment lost 4 bases and the J segment 8 bases; nucleotides outside the gene matches: 4. The CDR3 DNA reads as TGTGCCAGCAGCACGGGACAGGGTCATTCACCCCTCCACTTT. It translates to CASSTGQGHSPLHF.

The V call is TRBV20-1, the J call TRBJ1-2; D is undetermined. Germline CDR1 and CDR2: DFQATT and SNEGSKA (reference sequence). V lost 6 bases and J 13 bases, leaving 18 bases between the germline ends. The CDR3 has 11 amino acids. As DNA, the CDR3 is TGCAGTGCCCCGAGGGAGCTGGTCTGCACCTTC. This encodes CSAPRELVCTF.

The rearrangement uses TRBV21-1 and TRBJ1-5; the D call in the table, TRBD1, was not verified against the DNA. TRBV21-1 is a recognized pseudogene. The CDR3 length is 14 residues. CDR3 DNA: TGTGCCAGCAGCATCAGGGGAGAGGATCAGCCCCAGCATTTT. Protein: CASSIRGEDQPQHF.

The chain couples TRBV9 to TRBJ2-1; 12 positions agree with TRBD2. The length of the CDR3 is 20 residues. J lost 4 bases, V lost 3 bases, and 17 bases had no gene match. The germline gives CDR1 SGDLS, CDR2 YYNGEE. The CDR3 DNA is TGTGCCAGCAGCGAGCGTATATTGTCCTCAACTAGCGGGAGGTACAATGAGCAGTTCTTC. Encoded protein: CASSERILSSTSGRYNEQFF.